This T cell receptor beta chain was recorded in a study of OX40 agonist ivuxolimab in advanced cancers. This CDR3 comprises 15 residues. The germline gives CDR1 KGHSH, CDR2 LQKENI. The ends were cut back, 3 bases at V and 1 base at J, with 9 bases in the middle. General study findings and limits: Both CD4+ and CD8+ T cell populations in blood had undergone clonal expansion by week 6 at 0.1 to 3.0 mg/kg. Compared with others, partial responders at 0.1-3.0 mg/kg displayed clonal expansion among the lowest. More expanded clones were seen, on average, in CD8+ T cells than in CD4+.

Assay: immunoSEQ multiplex PCR; the TCRdb copy retains only in-frame clones and omits some. Among tens of thousands of clones listed, roughly 80% were seen once. Prior autoimmune disease or systemic immunosuppression barred patients. In its sample, this clone was seen once. Its cognate antigen is unknown. The chain carries TRBV18 and TRBJ2-2; no reliable D call. This receptor was identified in an adult with an advanced solid tumor such as melanoma, head and neck, liver or kidney cancer. The sequencing used CD4+ or CD8+ T cells sorted from blood, collected in a trial of the OX40 agonist ivuxolimab. CDR3 sequence reads: CASSPSQRNTGELFF. Here the CDR3 DNA reads TGTGCCAGCTCACCCAGCCAGAGGAACACCGGGGAGCTGTTTTTT.